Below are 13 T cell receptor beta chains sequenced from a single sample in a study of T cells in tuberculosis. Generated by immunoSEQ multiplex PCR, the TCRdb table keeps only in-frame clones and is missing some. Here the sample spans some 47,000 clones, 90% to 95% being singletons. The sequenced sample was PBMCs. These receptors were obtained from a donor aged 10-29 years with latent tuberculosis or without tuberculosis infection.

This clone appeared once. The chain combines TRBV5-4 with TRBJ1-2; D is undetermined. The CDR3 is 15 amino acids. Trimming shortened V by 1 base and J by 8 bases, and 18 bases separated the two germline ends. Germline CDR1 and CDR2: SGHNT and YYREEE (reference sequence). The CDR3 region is CASSLKTALGRGYTF. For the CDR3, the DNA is TGTGCCAGCAGCTTGAAGACCGCCCTAGGTCGGGGCTACACCTTC.

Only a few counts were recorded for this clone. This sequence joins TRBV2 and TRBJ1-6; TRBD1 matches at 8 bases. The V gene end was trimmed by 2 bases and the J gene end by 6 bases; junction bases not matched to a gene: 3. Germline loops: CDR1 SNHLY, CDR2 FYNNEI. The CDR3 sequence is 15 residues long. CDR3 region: CASSETGGSNSPLHF. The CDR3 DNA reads TGTGCCAGCAGTGAAACAGGGGGAAGTAATTCACCCCTCCACTTT.

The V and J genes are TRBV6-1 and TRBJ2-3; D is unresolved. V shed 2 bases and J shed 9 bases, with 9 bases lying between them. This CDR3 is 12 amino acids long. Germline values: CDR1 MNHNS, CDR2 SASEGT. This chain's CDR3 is CASSETTETQYF. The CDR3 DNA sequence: TGTGCCAGCAGTGAAACGACGGAGACGCAGTATTTT.

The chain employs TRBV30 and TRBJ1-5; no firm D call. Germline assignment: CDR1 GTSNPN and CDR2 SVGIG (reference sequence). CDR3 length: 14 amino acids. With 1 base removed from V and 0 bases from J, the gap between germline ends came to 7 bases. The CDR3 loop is CAWSGWASNQPQHF. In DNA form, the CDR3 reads TGTGCCTGGAGTGGCTGGGCTAGCAATCAGCCCCAGCATTTT.

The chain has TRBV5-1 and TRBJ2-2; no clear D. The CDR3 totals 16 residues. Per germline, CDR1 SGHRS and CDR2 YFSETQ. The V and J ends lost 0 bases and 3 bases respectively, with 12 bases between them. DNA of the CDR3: TGCGCCAGCAGCTTGGTCCCCTCCTACTACACCGGGGAGCTGTTTTTT. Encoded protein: CASSLVPSYYTGELFF.

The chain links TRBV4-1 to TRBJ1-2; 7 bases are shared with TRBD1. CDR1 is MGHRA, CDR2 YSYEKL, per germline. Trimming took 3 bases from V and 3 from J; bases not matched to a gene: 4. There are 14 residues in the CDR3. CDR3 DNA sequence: TGCGCCAGCAGCCACAGACAGGGCGACTATGGCTACACCTTC. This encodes CASSHRQGDYGYTF.

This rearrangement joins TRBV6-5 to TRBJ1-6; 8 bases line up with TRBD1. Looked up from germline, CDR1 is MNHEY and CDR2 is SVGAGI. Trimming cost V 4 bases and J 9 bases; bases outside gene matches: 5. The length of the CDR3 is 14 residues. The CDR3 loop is CASSWDRIGSPLHF. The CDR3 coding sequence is TGTGCCAGCAGTTGGGACAGGATAGGTTCACCCCTCCACTTT.

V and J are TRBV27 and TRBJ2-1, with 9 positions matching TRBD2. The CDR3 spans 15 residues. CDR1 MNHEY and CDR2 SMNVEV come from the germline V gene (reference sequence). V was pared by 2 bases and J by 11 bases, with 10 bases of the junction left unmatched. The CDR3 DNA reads TGTGCCAGCAGTTTAGGAGTGACTAGCGGCTCCCAGCAGTTCTTC. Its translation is CASSLGVTSGSQQFF.

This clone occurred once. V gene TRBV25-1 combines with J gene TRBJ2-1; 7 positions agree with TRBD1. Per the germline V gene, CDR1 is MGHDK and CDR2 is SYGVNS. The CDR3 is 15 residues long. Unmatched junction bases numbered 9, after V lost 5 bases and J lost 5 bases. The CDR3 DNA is TGTGCCAGCAGTCCACCGGACAGGCGAAACAATGAGCAGTTCTTC. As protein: CASSPPDRRNNEQFF.

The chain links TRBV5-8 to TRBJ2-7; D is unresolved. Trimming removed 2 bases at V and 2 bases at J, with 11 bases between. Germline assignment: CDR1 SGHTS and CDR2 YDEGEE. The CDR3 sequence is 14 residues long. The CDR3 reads CASSFGQTPYEQYF. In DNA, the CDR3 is TGTGCCAGCAGCTTCGGCCAGACACCCTACGAGCAGTACTTC.

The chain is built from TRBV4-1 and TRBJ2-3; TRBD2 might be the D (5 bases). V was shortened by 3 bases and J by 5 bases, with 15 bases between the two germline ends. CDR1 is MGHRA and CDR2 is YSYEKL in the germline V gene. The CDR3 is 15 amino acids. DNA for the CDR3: TGCGCCAGCAGCCAGGGAGAGGGATACGGAGATACGCAGTATTTT. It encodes CASSQGEGYGDTQYF.

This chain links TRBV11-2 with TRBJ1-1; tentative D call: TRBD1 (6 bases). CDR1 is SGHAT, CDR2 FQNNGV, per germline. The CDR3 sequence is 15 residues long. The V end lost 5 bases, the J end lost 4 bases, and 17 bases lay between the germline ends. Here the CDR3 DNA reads TGTGCCAGCAGCAATGTCGGGGGGCTGGTCACTGAAGCTTTCTTT. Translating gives CASSNVGGLVTEAFF.

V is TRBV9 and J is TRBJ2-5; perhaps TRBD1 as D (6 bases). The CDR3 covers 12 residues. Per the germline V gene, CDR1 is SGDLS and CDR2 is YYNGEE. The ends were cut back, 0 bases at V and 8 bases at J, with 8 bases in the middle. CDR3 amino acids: CASSVEGQTQYF. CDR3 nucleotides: TGTGCCAGCAGCGTAGAGGGACAAACCCAGTACTTC.